Presented here are 28 T cell receptor beta chains from one specimen sequenced in a study of blood T cells in healthy people across ages (dated by TCRdb to between 2014 and 2017). The protocol used for the library was 5' RACE. The instrument was an Illumina HiSeq 2500. The second PCR ran for roughly 7 to 12 cycles and used a J-beta primer mix along with a sample-barcoded 5' primer. The public reads were quality trimmed at Q25 with fastp and then assembled into clones with MiXCR by TCRdb, keeping productive beta chains. CDR3 protein sequences are deduplicated, and each keeps its most common genes and DNA. The sample table contains about 970,000 distinct CDR3 sequences; only one count was recorded for roughly 50% of them. The top ten hold about a fifth of the sample. Sequencing was performed on blood. These receptors were obtained from a woman aged 55 to 70 in good health.

The table lists this clonotype with a few counts. V usage is TRBV28 and J usage is TRBJ1-2; 7 bases are shared with TRBD1. There are 13 residues in the CDR3. The germline CDR1 and CDR2 sequences are MDHEN and SYDVKM. V shed 1 base and J 5 bases; nucleotides not matched to a gene: 1. This chain's CDR3 is CASSLSGGYGYTF. DNA of the CDR3: TGTGCCAGCAGTTTATCAGGGGGGTATGGCTACACCTTC.

This clonotype was found a few times. The V and J genes are TRBV15 and TRBJ1-4; D gene uncertain. The CDR3 totals 17 residues. Germline lookup yields CDR1 LNHNV and CDR2 YYDKDF (reference sequence). V lost 0 bases to trimming and J lost 0 bases, with 11 bases between them. The CDR3 sequence is CATSRDPRRPTNEKLFF. Written as DNA, the CDR3 is TGTGCCACCAGCAGAGATCCCCGGAGGCCAACTAATGAAAAACTGTTTTTT.

V is TRBV12-3 or TRBV12-4 and J is TRBJ1-5; 11 bases are a match to TRBD1. V was pared by 6 bases and J by 6 bases, with 1 base of the junction left unmatched. This CDR3 is built from 13 residues. In DNA form, the CDR3 reads TGTGCCAGCAGGGGGACAGGGGGTCAGCCCCAGCATTTT. Translating it yields CASRGTGGQPQHF.

This clonotype was observed a single time. V is TRBV6-2 or TRBV6-3 and J is TRBJ2-5; D perhaps matches TRBD1 (5 bases). V was pared by 2 bases and J by 5 bases, with 12 bases between. Germline-derived CDR1 and CDR2 are MNHEY and SVGEGT. The CDR3 extends over 14 amino acids. CDR3 in DNA: TGTGCCAGCAGTTACAGCAGGGTGAGCGAGACCCAGTACTTC. Its translation is CASSYSRVSETQYF.

The chain links TRBV7-2 to TRBJ2-1, with a weak D call TRBD1 (5 bases). The CDR3 runs 16 residues. V was trimmed by 5 bases and J by 4 bases, leaving 18 bases between them. The V gene's germline CDR1 is SGHTA and CDR2 FQGNSA. The CDR3 loop reads CASSGLLGALYNEQFF. The CDR3 DNA sequence: TGTGCCAGCAGCGGCCTCCTAGGGGCCTTGTACAATGAGCAGTTCTTC. The full variable domain, in which reference TRBV7-2 and TRBJ2-1 provide the parts outside the CDR3, is GAGVSQSPSNKVTEKGKDVELRCDPISGHTALYWYRQSLGQGLEFLIYFQGNSAPDKSGLPSDRFSAERTGGSVSTLTIQRTQQEDSAVYLCASSGLLGALYNEQFFGPGTRLTVL.

The J gene is TRBJ2-2, the V gene TRBV29-1, with D perhaps matching TRBD1 or TRBD2 (5 bases each). Germline CDR1 reads SQVTM; CDR2 reads ANQGSEA. The V end lost 3 bases, the J end lost 3 bases, and 11 bases lay between the germline ends. CDR3 size: 14 residues. CDR3 sequence: CSVELGVHTGELFF. CDR3 sequence (DNA): TGCAGCGTTGAGTTGGGGGTTCACACCGGGGAGCTGTTTTTT.

Concerning this clonotype: The junction and the germline gene differ at one end; a read error may be behind it. The chain links TRBV5-1 to TRBJ2-5, with D perhaps matching TRBD1 (5 bases). The better agreement between TRBJ2-7 and the DNA end casts doubt on the J call. The V gene's germline CDR1 is SGHRS and CDR2 YFSETQ. CDR3 size: 14 residues. CDR3 loop: CVSRSQGSSDEQYF. The CDR3 DNA is TGCGTCAGCAGATCGCAGGGTAGCTCGGACGAGCAGTACTTC.

The chain carries TRBV2 and TRBJ2-5; 7 bases match TRBD2. The CDR3 length is 14 residues. Unmatched junction bases numbered 5, after V lost 6 bases and J lost 1 base. Germline V CDR1 and CDR2: SNHLY, FYNNEI. CDR3 bases: TGTGCCAGCAGGTTGTCTAGCGGCCAAGAGACCCAGTACTTC. Translated: CASRLSSGQETQYF.

CDR3 in DNA: TGTGCCAGCAGGACGGACAGGGGGCTTTCACCCCTCCACTTT. It encodes CASRTDRGLSPLHF. The chain joins TRBV2 to TRBJ1-6; 11 nucleotides line up with TRBD1. Germline assignment: CDR1 SNHLY and CDR2 FYNNEI. The CDR3 sequence is 14 residues long. V was clipped by 6 bases and J by 9 bases; unmatched bases: 4.

This clonotype turned up a few times. The genes are TRBV3-1 and TRBJ1-4; D is uncertain. Germline CDR1 is LGHDT and CDR2 is YNNKEL (reference sequence). This CDR3 is built from 15 residues. V was clipped by 4 bases and J by 6 bases, with 15 bases between them. CDR3 DNA sequence: TGTGCCAGCAGCCTCAGCAGGTTGGGTGATGAAAAACTGTTTTTT. Residues: CASSLSRLGDEKLFF.

This chain links TRBV18 with TRBJ2-2, with D hard to call. Germline-derived CDR1 and CDR2 are KGHSH and LQKENI. This CDR3 is built from 16 residues. V gave up 1 base and J gave up 0 bases, with 9 bases separating them. CDR3 amino acids: CASSPHPPSNTGELFF. CDR3 nucleotides: TGTGCCAGCTCACCACATCCGCCGTCGAACACCGGGGAGCTGTTTTTT.

The rearrangement uses TRBV20-1 and TRBJ1-5; maybe TRBD1 (5 bases). Germline V gene lookup returns CDR1 DFQATT and CDR2 SNEGSKA (reference sequence). The CDR3 extends over 13 amino acids. With 5 bases removed from V and 7 bases from J, the gap between germline ends came to 15 bases. Here the CDR3 DNA reads TGCAGTGCTGGAGGGGTGATCAGCCAGCCCCAGCATTTT. Translated, it gives CSAGGVISQPQHF.

This rearrangement joins TRBV9 to TRBJ1-1, with D possibly TRBD1 on 5 matching bases. Per the germline V gene, CDR1 is SGDLS and CDR2 is YYNGEE. This CDR3 is 17 amino acids long. The V gene lost 3 bases and the J gene lost 0 bases, with 18 bases spanning the gap. The CDR3 region is CASSEGPLDAMNTEAFF. The CDR3 DNA follows: TGTGCCAGCAGCGAGGGGCCTCTTGACGCCATGAACACTGAAGCTTTCTTT.

The chain carries TRBV28 and TRBJ2-7, with a possible D match to TRBD2 (6 bases). The CDR3 extends over 14 amino acids. Trimming pared 3 bases from V and 2 bases from J, leaving 11 bases between. Germline V gene data show CDR1 as MDHEN and CDR2 as SYDVKM. The CDR3 here is CASSLARDPYEQYF. The CDR3 nucleotides read TGTGCCAGCAGTTTGGCGCGGGACCCCTACGAGCAGTACTTC.

A word on this clonotype: At one end, the junction sequence differs from germline, possibly due to a read error. The J gene is TRBJ2-5, the V gene TRBV4-1; D possibly corresponds to TRBD2 (7 bases). CDR1 MGHRA and CDR2 YSYEKL come from the germline V gene. This CDR3 contains 17 residues. CDR3 sequence: CASSQIGALGGQEAQYF. In DNA form, the CDR3 reads TGCGCCAGCAGCCAAATCGGGGCCCTGGGGGGGCAAGAGGCCCAGTACTTC.

This clonotype showed up just a few times. V is TRBV7-9 and J is TRBJ2-2, with a possible D match to TRBD2 (6 bases). The CDR3 contains 16 residues. Germline lookup yields CDR1 SEHNR and CDR2 FQNEAQ (reference sequence). V lost 5 bases and J 1 base, leaving 14 bases between the germline ends. The CDR3 DNA follows: TGTGCCAGCAGCGCGTCCGGGAGCCTGAACACCGGGGAGCTGTTTTTT. Residues: CASSASGSLNTGELFF.

The chain combines TRBV13 with TRBJ2-3, with a possible D match to TRBD1 (5 bases). This CDR3 comprises 14 residues. V lost 4 bases and J lost 4, with 12 bases in between. The V gene's germline CDR1 is PRHDT and CDR2 FYEKMQ (reference sequence). The CDR3 here is CASSSRQGADTQYF. CDR3 nucleotide sequence: TGTGCCAGCAGCTCCCGTCAAGGGGCAGATACGCAGTATTTT.

The chain recombines TRBV20-1 with TRBJ2-1; 7 bases are a match to TRBD2. The V segment lost 2 bases and the J segment 6 bases; nucleotides outside the gene matches: 7. The CDR3 loop spans 14 amino acids. CDR1 and CDR2 from the germline V gene are DFQATT and SNEGSKA (reference sequence). CDR3 coding DNA: TGCAGTGCTAGAAGGCTAGCGGAACTCAATGAGCAGTTCTTC. Translated: CSARRLAELNEQFF.

The chain carries TRBV2 and TRBJ1-1; D is perhaps TRBD1 (6 bases). The CDR3 runs to 14 residues. V lost 6 bases and J lost 8, with 19 bases in between. CDR1 is SNHLY, CDR2 FYNNEI, per germline. CDR3 bases: TGTGCCAGCAGCCCGGGAGGACAGACCACAGAAGCTTTCTTT. It encodes CASSPGGQTTEAFF.

This chain joins TRBV12-3 or TRBV12-4 and TRBJ1-6, with D tentatively TRBD1 (5 bases). The CDR3 spans 14 residues. Trimming removed 6 bases at V and 14 bases at J, with 20 bases between. The CDR3: CASSRDGGTQALHF. The CDR3 bases are TGTGCCAGCAGCCGGGACGGAGGGACTCAGGCCCTCCACTTT.

This clonotype was counted only a few times. The V call is TRBV12-3 or TRBV12-4, the J call TRBJ2-3; 9 bases are a match to TRBD1. The ends lost 5 bases at V and 0 bases at J; junction bases unmatched: 3. The length of the CDR3 is 15 residues. For the CDR3, the DNA is TGTGCCAGCAGTCGAGGGACAGGGAGCACAGATACGCAGTATTTT. Translation: CASSRGTGSTDTQYF.

This clonotype has a handful of counts. V is TRBV4-2 and J is TRBJ2-5; unclear D gene. Trimming took 0 bases from V and 5 from J, leaving 10 bases between them. The germline CDR1 and CDR2 sequences are LGHNA and YNFKEQ. This CDR3 contains 14 residues. CDR3 bases: TGTGCCAGCAGCCAAGACGAAGGAAAGGAGACCCAGTACTTC. Protein sequence: CASSQDEGKETQYF.

The chain carries TRBV7-3 and TRBJ1-1, with 9 bases that match TRBD1. V shed 5 bases and J 2 bases; nucleotides not matched to a gene: 9. Germline-derived CDR1 and CDR2 are SGHTA and FQGTGA. The CDR3 is 16 amino acids. The CDR3: CASSPRGTGGNTEAFF. The DNA for the CDR3 is TGTGCCAGCAGCCCTAGAGGCACAGGGGGCAACACTGAAGCTTTCTTT. Together with reference TRBV7-3 and TRBJ1-1, the CDR3 gives the full variable domain: GAGVSQTPSNKVTEKGKYVELRCDPISGHTALYWYRQSLGQGPEFLIYFQGTGAADDSGLPNDRFFAVRPEGSVSTLKIQRTERGDSAVYLCASSPRGTGGNTEAFFGQGTRLTVV.

The chain joins TRBV20-1 to TRBJ2-3; 11 positions agree with TRBD2. V shed 3 bases and J 1 base; nucleotides not matched to a gene: 3. The CDR3 contains 15 residues. Germline V gene sequence: CDR1 DFQATT, CDR2 SNEGSKA (reference sequence). Written as DNA, the CDR3 is TGCAGTGCTAGCAAGGGACTAGCGGGCACAGATACGCAGTATTTT. Residues: CSASKGLAGTDTQYF.

V gene TRBV28 combines with J gene TRBJ2-1; 9 bases match TRBD2. Germline V CDR1 and CDR2: MDHEN, SYDVKM. Unmatched junction bases numbered 3, after V lost 2 bases and J lost 4 bases. CDR3 size: 15 residues. This chain's CDR3 is CASSLGLASYNEQFF. The DNA for the CDR3 is TGTGCCAGCAGTTTAGGACTAGCGTCTTACAATGAGCAGTTCTTC.

This chain links TRBV15 with TRBJ1-5; no firm D call. This CDR3 has 13 amino acids. Trimming left V 0 bases short and J 5 bases short, with 5 bases between. Looked up from germline, CDR1 is LNHNV and CDR2 is YYDKDF (reference sequence). CDR3 nucleotide sequence: TGTGCCACCAGCAGAGACTGGGATCAGCCCCAGCATTTT. It specifies CATSRDWDQPQHF.

V gene TRBV7-2 combines with J gene TRBJ2-7; D is undetermined. The DNA end lines up better with TRBJ2-5; the J call may be wrong. There are 14 residues in the CDR3. Germline V gives CDR1 SGHTA, CDR2 FQGNSA. The CDR3 region has the DNA TGTGCCAGCACCAAGGGTAGGACGCAAGAGACCCAGTACTTC. It yields the protein CASTKGRTQETQYF.

The V call is TRBV24-1, the J call TRBJ2-2, with D maybe TRBD2 (6 bases). In germline, CDR1 is KGHDR, CDR2 SFDVKD. V gave up 1 base and J gave up 0 bases, with 8 bases separating them. The CDR3 has 16 amino acids. The CDR3 DNA reads as TGTGCCACCAGTGATTTTGGAGGGGCGAACACCGGGGAGCTGTTTTTT. Protein: CATSDFGGANTGELFF.